The 23 T cell receptor beta chains below come from one sample, sequenced in a study of molecular identifiers for immune sequencing clone quantification. A single record per CDR3 protein comes from TCRdb applying MiXCR to the PCR reads. Among over 300,000 distinct CDR3 sequences, 24% were seen once, and the ten largest hold 0.74%. Sequencing was done on a sample of naive CD8+ T cells from blood, with Jurkat cell RNA spiked in. Subset specified: FACS-sorted CD8+CD4-CCR7+CD45RA+ naive T cells. These receptors all stem from a human donor in good health. Some libraries in this study had Jurkat cell RNA spiked in.

This chain connects TRBV7-9 to TRBJ2-5; D not resolved. V shed 3 bases and J shed 6 bases, with 8 bases lying between them. Germline CDR1 SEHNR, CDR2 FQNEAQ (reference sequence). CDR3 length: 12 amino acids. CDR3 sequence: CASSLFSQTQYF. The CDR3 nucleotides read TGTGCCAGCAGCTTGTTCTCGCAGACCCAGTACTTC.

This clonotype was detected many times. The V call is TRBV27, the J call TRBJ2-1, with a tentative D call TRBD1 (5 bases). Trimming pared 0 bases from V and 3 bases from J, leaving 6 bases between. CDR1 is MNHEY, CDR2 SMNVEV, per germline (reference sequence). The CDR3 covers 14 residues. The DNA of the CDR3 is TGTGCCAGCAGTTTATCGGGGCGCTACAATGAGCAGTTCTTC. It translates to CASSLSGRYNEQFF.

Regarding this clonotype: Relative to the germline gene, one junction end is altered; a read error may explain this. This sequence joins TRBV25-1 and TRBJ2-5; 8 bases are a match to TRBD1. The germline CDR1 and CDR2 sequences are MGHDK and SYGVNS. The CDR3 has 20 amino acids. CDR3 in DNA: TGTGCCAGCAGTGAGTTTGGCAGGGGGCAAACCAATTCGCCCCAAGAGACCCGGTACTTC. It encodes CASSEFGRGQTNSPQETRYF.

As to this clonotype: This may be a read error, as it is one base from a much larger clone. The chain carries TRBV2 and TRBJ2-5; no firm D call. The germline CDR1 and CDR2 sequences are SNHLY and FYNNEI. This CDR3 region has 14 residues. The CDR3, as DNA: TGTGCCAGCAGTCCCGCGGAGATCCAAGGGACCCAGTACTTC. Translated, it gives CASSPAEIQGTQYF.

This clonotype was detected once. The chain joins TRBV12-3 or TRBV12-4 to TRBJ2-7; TRBD2 might be the D (7 bases). V was cut by 5 bases and J by 2 bases, with 16 bases left in between. The CDR3 has 15 residues. For the CDR3, the DNA is TGTGCCAGCAGTGTAGGGGGGGGGGGGCCCTACGAGCAGTACTTC. It is translated as CASSVGGGGPYEQYF.

The DNA of the CDR3 is TGTGCCAGCAGTTCCGGGACAGGGGTGGCTCAGCCCCAGCATTTT. Protein product: CASSSGTGVAQPQHF. The rearrangement joins TRBV28 to TRBJ1-5, with 10 positions matching TRBD1. The CDR3 totals 15 residues. With 4 bases clipped from V and 6 bases from J, the junction kept 6 bases outside the gene matches. CDR1 is MDHEN and CDR2 is SYDVKM in the germline V gene.

This clonotype was detected many times. This rearrangement joins TRBV6-2 or TRBV6-3 to TRBJ1-1; possible D gene TRBD1, 5 bases. Germline V gives CDR1 MNHEY, CDR2 SVGEGT. CDR3 length equals 14 residues. Trimming took off 3 bases at V and 2 bases at J, with 10 bases between the two ends. The CDR3 loop is CASSYYRTNTEAFF. As DNA, the CDR3 is TGTGCCAGCAGTTATTACAGGACAAACACTGAAGCTTTCTTT.

Concerning this clonotype: This may be a read error, as it is one base from a much larger clone. The chain recombines TRBV23-1 with TRBJ2-3; D is ambiguous. TRBV23-1 is known as an ORF, though its function is uncertain. The length of the CDR3 is 14 residues. The CDR3 region has the DNA TGCACCAGCAGTCAACGCCCAAGCACAGATACGCAGTATTTT. Amino acids: CTSSQRPSTDTQYF.

About this clonotype: A read error is possible here, since a much larger clone lies one base away. The gene calls are TRBV27 and TRBJ1-5; D unclear. Germline V lookup: CDR1 MNHEY, CDR2 SMNVEV (reference sequence). The CDR3 covers 13 residues. V lost 6 bases, J lost 2 bases, and 8 bases lay in between. CDR3 DNA: TGTGCCAGCAGCTCATTATGCAATCAGCCCCAGCATTTT. Translation gives CASSSLCNQPQHF.

This clonotype came up a few times. V usage is TRBV28 and J usage is TRBJ2-6; tentatively, D is TRBD1 (5 bases). Germline CDR1 and CDR2: MDHEN and SYDVKM. The V end was cut by 0 bases, the J end by 0 bases, with 12 bases between. The length of the CDR3 is 18 residues. CDR3 nucleotide sequence: TGTGCCAGCAGTTTATGGACAGAGCTGAGCTCTGGGGCCAACGTCCTGACTTTC. Encoded protein: CASSLWTELSSGANVLTF.

The gene calls are TRBV28 and TRBJ2-7; 8 bases align to TRBD2. The trim removed 3 bases at V and 2 bases at J, leaving 9 bases unmatched. Germline CDR1 MDHEN, CDR2 SYDVKM. This CDR3 contains 16 residues. CDR3 in amino acids: CASSFPVSGTAYEQYF. CDR3 nucleotide sequence: TGTGCCAGCAGTTTCCCGGTTAGCGGGACGGCCTACGAGCAGTACTTC.

This clonotype has ten or more counts. The V gene is TRBV12-3 or TRBV12-4, the J gene TRBJ1-5, with 8 bases lining up with TRBD1. The V gene end was trimmed by 3 bases and the J gene end by 5 bases; junction bases not matched to a gene: 6. The CDR3 length is 15 residues. CDR3 protein: CASSFGRGLDQPQHF. In DNA form, the CDR3 reads TGTGCCAGCAGTTTCGGCAGGGGGCTTGATCAGCCCCAGCATTTT.

The sample holds many counts of this clonotype. The chain is built from TRBV28 and TRBJ1-2; D is uncertain. Germline CDR1 is MDHEN and CDR2 is SYDVKM. V gave up 6 bases and J gave up 5 bases, with 7 bases separating them. The CDR3 is 11 amino acids. The CDR3 sequence: CASSREYGYTF. The CDR3 nucleotides are TGTGCCAGCAGCCGTGAATATGGCTACACCTTC.

This clonotype was counted between two and nine times. The chain has TRBV11-2 and TRBJ2-7, with TRBD1 matching 7 bases. Trimming removed 1 base from V and 2 bases from J; junction bases left unmatched: 8. Germline V gene sequence: CDR1 SGHAT, CDR2 FQNNGV. The CDR3 runs 16 residues. Here the CDR3 reads CASSLVSRDSTYEQYF. The CDR3 DNA reads as TGTGCCAGCAGCTTAGTGTCCCGGGACAGTACCTACGAGCAGTACTTC. Supplemented by reference TRBV11-2 and TRBJ2-7, the full variable domain reads EAGVAQSPRYKIIEKRQSVAFWCNPISGHATLYWYQQILGQGPKLLIQFQNNGVVDDSQLPKDRFSAERLKGVDSTLKIQPAKLEDSAVYLCASSLVSRDSTYEQYFGPGTRLTVT.

Details on this clonotype: This clone may be a read error of a much larger clone one base away. The chain uses TRBV24-1 and TRBJ2-1; no clear D gene. This CDR3 contains 11 residues. V was trimmed by 10 bases and J by 12 bases, leaving 15 bases between them. Germline V gene sequence: CDR1 KGHDR, CDR2 SFDVKD. The CDR3 region has the DNA TGTGCCACTGTTCGATCGGATCGGCAGTTCTTC. Its protein product is CATVRSDRQFF.

This clonotype was observed a handful of times. J is TRBJ1-1 and V is TRBV6-2 or TRBV6-3; D call uncertain. Germline V CDR1 and CDR2: MNHEY, SVGEGT. This CDR3 is 12 amino acids long. Trimming removed 0 bases from V and 11 bases from J, with 10 bases in between. The CDR3 DNA follows: TGTGCCAGCAGTTACTCGGCAGTTGTGGCTTTCTTT. As protein: CASSYSAVVAFF.

This clonotype has a count of ten or more. This chain joins TRBV20-1 and TRBJ2-3; no firm D call. Germline CDR1 is DFQATT and CDR2 is SNEGSKA (reference sequence). The CDR3 totals 17 residues. The V end lost 0 bases, the J end lost 2 bases, and 18 bases lay between the germline ends. CDR3 sequence (DNA): TGCAGTGCTAGAGATAATGCGGATACCCTCCTCACAGATACGCAGTATTTT. Its protein product is CSARDNADTLLTDTQYF.

This clonotype was detected many times. This sequence joins TRBV29-1 and TRBJ1-1; D not certain. The CDR3 has 12 amino acids. Germline V gene sequence: CDR1 SQVTM, CDR2 ANQGSEA. Trimming pared 4 bases from V and 2 bases from J, leaving 8 bases between. The CDR3, as DNA: TGCAGCGTTGGTAGGTATAACACTGAAGCTTTCTTT. This gives the protein CSVGRYNTEAFF.

The chain has TRBV7-9 and TRBJ2-2, with unresolved D. CDR1 and CDR2 from the germline V gene are SEHNR and FQNEAQ (reference sequence). The CDR3 is made up of 17 amino acids. Between the trimmed V and J ends, which lost 1 base and 3 bases, there was a span of 15 bases. This CDR3 is CASSLVGRAEDTGELFF. CDR3 DNA: TGTGCCAGCAGCTTAGTTGGACGGGCTGAGGACACCGGGGAGCTGTTTTTT. The whole variable domain, remainder taken from reference TRBV7-9 and TRBJ2-2, is DTGVSQNPRHKITKRGQNVTFRCDPISEHNRLYWYRQTLGQGPEFLTYFQNEAQLEKSRLLSDRFSAERPKGSFSTLEIQRTEQGDSAMYLCASSLVGRAEDTGELFFGEGSRLTVL.

Comments on this clonotype: A much larger clone differs by one base, so this may be a read error. The genes are TRBV5-1 and TRBJ2-7; the D gene is possibly TRBD1 (5 bases). The CDR3 is 13 amino acids. Germline V lookup: CDR1 SGHRS, CDR2 YFSETQ. The V end lost 2 bases, the J end lost 2 bases, and 8 bases lay between the germline ends. CDR3 nucleotides: TGCGCCAGCAGCTTTGACAGCCCCTACGAGCAGTACTTC. Encoded protein: CASSFDSPYEQYF.

There are a few counts of this clonotype. The chain is built from TRBV4-1 and TRBJ2-2, with D perhaps being TRBD1 or TRBD2 (5 bases each). In germline, CDR1 is MGHRA, CDR2 YSYEKL. The CDR3 is 15 residues long. V was trimmed by 0 bases and J by 7 bases, leaving 12 bases between them. Here the CDR3 reads CASSQEWGFVGELFF. For the CDR3, the DNA is TGCGCCAGCAGCCAAGAATGGGGGTTCGTCGGGGAGCTGTTTTTT.

This clonotype was counted a few times. The V gene is TRBV4-3, the J gene TRBJ2-7; TRBD1 matches 7 bases. This CDR3 has 16 amino acids. The junction had 12 bases not matched to a gene; V was cut back by 4 bases and J by 3 bases. From germline, CDR1 is LGHNA and CDR2 YSLEER. The CDR3 region is CASSRTTGTEVYEQYF. As DNA, the CDR3 is TGCGCCAGCAGCCGGACAACCGGGACAGAGGTCTACGAGCAGTACTTC.

At least ten counts were recorded for this clonotype. The V gene is TRBV7-6, the J gene TRBJ2-7; 7 bases are a match to TRBD1. The CDR3 runs 15 residues. V shed 2 bases and J 4 bases; nucleotides not matched to a gene: 8. CDR1 is SGHVS, CDR2 FNYEAQ, per germline. The CDR3 sequence: CASSLFSGRGYEQYF. CDR3 nucleotides: TGTGCCAGCAGCTTATTCTCCGGCAGGGGGTACGAGCAGTACTTC.